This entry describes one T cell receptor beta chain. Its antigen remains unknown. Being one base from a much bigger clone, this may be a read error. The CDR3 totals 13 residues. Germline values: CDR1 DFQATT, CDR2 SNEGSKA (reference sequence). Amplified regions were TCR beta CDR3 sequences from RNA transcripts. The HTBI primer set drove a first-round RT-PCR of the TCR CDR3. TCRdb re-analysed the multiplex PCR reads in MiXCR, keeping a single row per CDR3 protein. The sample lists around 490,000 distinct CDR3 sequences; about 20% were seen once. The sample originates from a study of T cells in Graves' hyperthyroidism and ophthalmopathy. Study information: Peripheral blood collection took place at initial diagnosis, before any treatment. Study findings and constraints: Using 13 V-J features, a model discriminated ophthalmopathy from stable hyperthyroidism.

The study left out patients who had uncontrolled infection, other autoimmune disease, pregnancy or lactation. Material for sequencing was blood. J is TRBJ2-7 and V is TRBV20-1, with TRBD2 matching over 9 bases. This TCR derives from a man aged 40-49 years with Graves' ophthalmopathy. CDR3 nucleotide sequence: TGCGGTGCTAAGACTAGCGGTTCCTACGAGCAGTACTTC. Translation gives CGAKTSGSYEQYF.